The following is a T cell receptor (beta chain) sequence with its context. No antigen is known for it. These data are taken from a study of T cell responses to AZD1222 COVID-19 vaccine. Study-wide background: Second doses that came at about 4 or about 12 weeks were put together.

Data came from immunoSEQ multiplex PCR; TCRdb stores just in-frame clones and leaves some out. The data contain fewer than 150,000 clones, 85% to 90% of them seen just once; the ten biggest clones take up approximately 7.5%. Trimming removed 1 base from V and 4 bases from J, with 10 bases in between. Looked up from germline, CDR1 is MNHNS and CDR2 is SASEGT. This CDR3 comprises 14 residues. Overall study results and limits: Of spike-specific TCRs, nearly half reportedly target regions left unmutated in variants. Repertoire samples came only from after the peak T cell response.

The V and J genes are TRBV6-1 and TRBJ1-1, with D uncertain. The input for sequencing was peripheral blood, taken on day 0 of AZD1222 vaccination. The source is an adult in good health. Written as DNA, the CDR3 is TGTGCCAGCAGTGAAGTGGTTAAGGGCACTGAAGCTTTCTTT. Protein sequence: CASSEVVKGTEAFF.